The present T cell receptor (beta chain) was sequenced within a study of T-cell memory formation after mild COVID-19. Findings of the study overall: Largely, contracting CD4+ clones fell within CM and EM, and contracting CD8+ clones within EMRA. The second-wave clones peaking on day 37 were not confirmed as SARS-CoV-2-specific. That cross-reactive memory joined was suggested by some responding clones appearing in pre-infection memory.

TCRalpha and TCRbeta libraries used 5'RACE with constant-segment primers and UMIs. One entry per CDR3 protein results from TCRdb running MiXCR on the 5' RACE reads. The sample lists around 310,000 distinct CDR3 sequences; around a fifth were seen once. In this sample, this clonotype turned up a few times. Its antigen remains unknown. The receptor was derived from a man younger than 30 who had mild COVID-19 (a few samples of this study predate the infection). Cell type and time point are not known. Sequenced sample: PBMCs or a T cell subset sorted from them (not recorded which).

The CDR3, as DNA: TGTGCCAGCAGCCAAGAGAGGCAGGGGGCAAGATACGAGCAGTACTTC. Amino acids: CASSQERQGARYEQYF. The chain is built from TRBV4-2 and TRBJ2-7, with TRBD1 matching 8 bases. The CDR3 loop spans 16 amino acids. J lost 4 bases, V lost 0 bases, and 8 bases had no gene match. Germline-derived CDR1 and CDR2 are LGHNA and YNFKEQ.